Sequencing of this T cell receptor (beta chain) was carried out in a study of T cell responses to AZD1222 COVID-19 vaccine. Measured with immunoSEQ multiplex PCR; TCRdb has only the in-frame clones, and not every one. The sample contains around 130,000 clones, less than 95% of which appear only once. CDR1 and CDR2 (germline): SGHRS, YFSETQ. The CDR3 has 16 residues. The junction had 14 bases not matched to a gene; V was cut back by 4 bases and J by 8 bases. The TCR was taken from an adult in good health. Sequenced here: peripheral blood, sampled on day 0 of AZD1222 vaccination. The rearrangement joins TRBV5-1 to TRBJ2-1, with 8 bases fitting TRBD2. The CDR3 DNA reads TGCGCCAGCAGCCCCGACAGGAGCGGGAGTATCGATGAGCAGTTCTTC. Translating gives CASSPDRSGSIDEQFF.